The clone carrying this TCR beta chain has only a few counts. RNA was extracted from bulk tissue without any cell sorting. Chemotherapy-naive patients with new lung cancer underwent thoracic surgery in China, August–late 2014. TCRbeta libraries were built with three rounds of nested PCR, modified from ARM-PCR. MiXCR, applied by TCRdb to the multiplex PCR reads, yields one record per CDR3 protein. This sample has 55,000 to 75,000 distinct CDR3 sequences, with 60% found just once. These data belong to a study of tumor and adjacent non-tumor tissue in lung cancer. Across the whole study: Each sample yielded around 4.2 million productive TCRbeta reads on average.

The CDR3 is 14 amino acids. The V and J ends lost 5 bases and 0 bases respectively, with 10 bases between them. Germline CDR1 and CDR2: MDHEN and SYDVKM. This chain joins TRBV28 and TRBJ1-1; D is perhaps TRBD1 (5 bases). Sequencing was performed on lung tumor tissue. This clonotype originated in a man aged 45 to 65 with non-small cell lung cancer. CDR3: CASSRDQMNTEAFF. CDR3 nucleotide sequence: TGTGCCAGCAGTCGGGACCAAATGAACACTGAAGCTTTCTTT. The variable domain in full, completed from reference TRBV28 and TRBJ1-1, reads DVKVTQSSRYLVKRTGEKVFLECVQDMDHENMFWYRQDPGLGLRLIYFSYDVKMKEKGDIPEGYSVSREKKERFSLILESASTNQTSMYLCASSRDQMNTEAFFGQGTRLTVV.